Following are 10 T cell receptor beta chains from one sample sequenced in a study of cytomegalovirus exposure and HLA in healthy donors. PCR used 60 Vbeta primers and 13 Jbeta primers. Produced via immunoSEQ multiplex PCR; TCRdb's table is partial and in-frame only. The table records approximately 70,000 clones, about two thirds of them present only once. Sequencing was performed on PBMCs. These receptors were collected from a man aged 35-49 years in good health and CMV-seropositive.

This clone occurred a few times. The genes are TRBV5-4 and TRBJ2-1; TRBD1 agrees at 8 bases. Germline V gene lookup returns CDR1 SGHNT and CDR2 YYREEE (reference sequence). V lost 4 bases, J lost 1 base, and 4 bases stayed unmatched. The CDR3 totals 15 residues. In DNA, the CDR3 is TGTGCCAGCAGCACACAGGGGGGATCCTACAATGAGCAGTTCTTC. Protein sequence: CASSTQGGSYNEQFF. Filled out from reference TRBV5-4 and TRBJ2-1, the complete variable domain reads ETGVTQSPTHLIKTRGQQVTLRCSSQSGHNTVSWYQQALGQGPQFIFQYYREEENGRGNFPPRFSGLQFPNYSSELNVNALELDDSALYLCASSTQGGSYNEQFFGPGTRLTVL.

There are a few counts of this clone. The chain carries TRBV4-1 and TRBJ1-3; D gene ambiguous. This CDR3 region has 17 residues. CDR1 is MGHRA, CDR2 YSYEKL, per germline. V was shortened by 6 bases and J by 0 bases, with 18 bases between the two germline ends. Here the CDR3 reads CASRHFAEPSSGNTIYF. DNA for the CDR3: TGCGCCAGCAGACACTTCGCGGAACCAAGCTCTGGAAACACCATATATTTT.

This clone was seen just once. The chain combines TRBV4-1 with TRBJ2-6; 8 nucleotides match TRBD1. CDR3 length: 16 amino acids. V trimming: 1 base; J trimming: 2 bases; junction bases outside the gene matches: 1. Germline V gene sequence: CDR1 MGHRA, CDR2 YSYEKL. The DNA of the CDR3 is TGCGCCAGCAGCCAAGGGACAGGGACTGGGGCCAACGTCCTGACTTTC. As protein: CASSQGTGTGANVLTF.

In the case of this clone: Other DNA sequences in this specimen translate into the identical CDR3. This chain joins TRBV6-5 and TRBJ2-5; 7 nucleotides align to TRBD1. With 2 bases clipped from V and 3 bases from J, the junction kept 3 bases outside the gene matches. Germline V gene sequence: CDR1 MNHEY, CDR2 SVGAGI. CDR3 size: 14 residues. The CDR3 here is CASSYQGTEETQYF. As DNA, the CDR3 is TGTGCCAGCAGTTACCAAGGGACAGAAGAGACCCAGTACTTC.

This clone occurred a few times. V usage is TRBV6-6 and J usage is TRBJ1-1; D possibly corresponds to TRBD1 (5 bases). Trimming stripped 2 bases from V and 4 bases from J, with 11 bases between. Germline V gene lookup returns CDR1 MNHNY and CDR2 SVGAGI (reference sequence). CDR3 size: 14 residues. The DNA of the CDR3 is TGTGCCAGCAGTTACAGGGGTATTACCACTGAAGCTTTCTTT. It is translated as CASSYRGITTEAFF.

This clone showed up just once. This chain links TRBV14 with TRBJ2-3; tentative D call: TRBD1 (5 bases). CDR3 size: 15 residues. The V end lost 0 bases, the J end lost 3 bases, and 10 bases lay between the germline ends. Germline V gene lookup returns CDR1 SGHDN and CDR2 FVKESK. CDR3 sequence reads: CASSQDLGQTDTQYF. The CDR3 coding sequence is TGTGCCAGCAGCCAAGATCTGGGGCAGACAGATACGCAGTATTTT.

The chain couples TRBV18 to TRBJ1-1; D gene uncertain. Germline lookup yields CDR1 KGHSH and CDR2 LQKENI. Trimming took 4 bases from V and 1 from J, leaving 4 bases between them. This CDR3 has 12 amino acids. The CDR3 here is CASSLRNTEAFF. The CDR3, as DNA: TGTGCCAGCTCACTGCGGAACACTGAAGCTTTCTTT.

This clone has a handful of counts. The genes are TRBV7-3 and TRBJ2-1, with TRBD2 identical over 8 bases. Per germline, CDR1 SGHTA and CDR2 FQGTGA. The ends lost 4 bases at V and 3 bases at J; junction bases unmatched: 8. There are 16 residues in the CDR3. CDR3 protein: CASSSSSGGLYNEQFF. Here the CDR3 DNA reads TGTGCCAGCAGCTCTTCGAGCGGGGGCCTCTACAATGAGCAGTTCTTC.

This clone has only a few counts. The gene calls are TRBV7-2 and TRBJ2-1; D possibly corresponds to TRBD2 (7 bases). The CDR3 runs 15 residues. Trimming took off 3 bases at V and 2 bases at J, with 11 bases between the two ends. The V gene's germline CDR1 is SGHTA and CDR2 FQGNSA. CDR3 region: CASSLGGQTYNEQFF. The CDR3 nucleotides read TGTGCCAGCAGCTTGGGGGGGCAGACCTACAATGAGCAGTTCTTC.

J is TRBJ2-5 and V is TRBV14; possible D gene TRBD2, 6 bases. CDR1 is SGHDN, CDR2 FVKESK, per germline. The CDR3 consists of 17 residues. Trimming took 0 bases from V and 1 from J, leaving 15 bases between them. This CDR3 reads CASSQEAGLVLQETQYF. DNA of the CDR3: TGTGCCAGCAGCCAAGAGGCGGGACTCGTCCTCCAAGAGACCCAGTACTTC.